The 6 T cell receptor beta chains reported below all come from one sample, sequenced in a study of CD8+ T cells in alopecia areata. RNA, once extracted, was reverse transcribed into cDNA for use as the sequencing template. Sequenced by immunoSEQ multiplex PCR; TCRdb stores in-frame clones only, minus some. The sample holds about 97,000 clones; about 40% are singletons and the top ten take approximately 1.5%. The sample comprised CD4+ T cells sorted from blood. These receptors all come from a human donor with alopecia areata.

The V gene is TRBV5-1, the J gene TRBJ2-1; 8 bases agree with TRBD1. This CDR3 has 14 residues. Germline V CDR1 and CDR2: SGHRS, YFSETQ. Trimming took 4 bases from V and 4 from J; bases not matched to a gene: 4. The CDR3 protein is CASSRDRPYNEQFF. CDR3 nucleotide sequence: TGCGCCAGCAGCCGGGACAGGCCTTACAATGAGCAGTTCTTC.

This clone has a handful of counts. V gene TRBV19 combines with J gene TRBJ2-4; D is ambiguous. V lost 6 bases to trimming and J lost 8 bases, with 8 bases between them. The germline gives CDR1 LNHDA, CDR2 SQIVND (reference sequence). This CDR3 contains 11 residues. As DNA, the CDR3 is TGTGCCAGTAGGCGCGGAGACATTCAGTACTTC. It yields the protein CASRRGDIQYF.

This clone appeared a few times. The V gene is TRBV7-3, the J gene TRBJ2-2; 7 bases are a match to TRBD1. V lost 5 bases to trimming and J lost 1 base; unmatched junction nucleotides: 7. Germline loops: CDR1 SGHTA, CDR2 FQGTGA. CDR3 length: 16 residues. CDR3 sequence reads: CASSTDRDRNTGELFF. CDR3 DNA sequence: TGTGCCAGCAGCACGGACCGGGACAGGAACACCGGGGAGCTGTTTTTT.

The rearrangement uses TRBV6-5 and TRBJ2-4, with 7 bases that match TRBD1. The CDR3 consists of 16 residues. Unmatched junction bases numbered 2, after V lost 0 bases and J lost 0 bases. Germline loops: CDR1 MNHEY, CDR2 SVGAGI. CDR3 residues: CASSYSTGVAKNIQYF. The CDR3 DNA follows: TGTGCCAGCAGTTACTCCACAGGGGTAGCCAAAAACATTCAGTACTTC.

V gene TRBV7-8 combines with J gene TRBJ2-3; D not certain. The CDR3 extends over 14 amino acids. The V end lost 2 bases, the J end lost 4 bases, and 10 bases lay between the germline ends. The germline CDR1 and CDR2 sequences are SGHVS and FQNEAQ. CDR3 bases: TGTGCCAGCAGCTTACCCCGACTGGCAGATACGCAGTATTTT. This sequence encodes CASSLPRLADTQYF.

The J gene is TRBJ1-2, the V gene TRBV5-1; D is unresolved. The CDR3 runs to 14 residues. CDR1 is SGHRS and CDR2 is YFSETQ in the germline V gene. The V gene lost 3 bases and the J gene lost 3 bases, with 12 bases spanning the gap. Written as DNA, the CDR3 is TGCGCCAGCAGCTCCCACTCCTTGGACTATGGCTACACCTTC. It translates to CASSSHSLDYGYTF. The variable domain in full, with the rest retrieved from reference TRBV5-1 and TRBJ1-2, is KAGVTQTPRYLIKTRGQQVTLSCSPISGHRSVSWYQQTPGQGLQFLFEYFSETQRNKGNFPGRFSGRQFSNSRSEMNVSTLELGDSALYLCASSSHSLDYGYTFGSGTRLTVV.